This T cell receptor beta chain was sequenced for a study of blood T cell repertoires in COVID-19. On the study more broadly: COVID-19 samples from acute and convalescent phases originated in the United States, Italy and Spain.

V shed 3 bases and J shed 0 bases, with 11 bases lying between them. CDR3 length: 16 residues. The germline V gene has CDR1 PRHDT and CDR2 FYEKMQ (reference sequence). Sequenced by immunoSEQ multiplex PCR; TCRdb stores in-frame clones only, minus some. The sample comprises 160,000 or so clones, over 75% of which are singletons, and about 5% rests with the top ten. The TCR comes from a woman between 40 and 55 years old with acute COVID-19. Sequenced: PBMCs or T cells enriched from blood (not recorded which). The gene calls are TRBV13 and TRBJ1-4, with D perhaps matching TRBD1 (6 bases). DNA of the CDR3: TGTGCCAGCAGCTTTGGGGGACAAACAACTAATGAAAAACTGTTTTTT. Amino acids: CASSFGGQTTNEKLFF. Full variable domain (rest looked up from reference TRBV13 and TRBJ1-4): AAGVIQSPRHLIKEKRETATLKCYPIPRHDTVYWYQQGPGQDPQFLISFYEKMQSDKGSIPDRFSAQQFSDYHSELNMSSLELGDSALYFCASSFGGQTTNEKLFFGSGTQLSVL.